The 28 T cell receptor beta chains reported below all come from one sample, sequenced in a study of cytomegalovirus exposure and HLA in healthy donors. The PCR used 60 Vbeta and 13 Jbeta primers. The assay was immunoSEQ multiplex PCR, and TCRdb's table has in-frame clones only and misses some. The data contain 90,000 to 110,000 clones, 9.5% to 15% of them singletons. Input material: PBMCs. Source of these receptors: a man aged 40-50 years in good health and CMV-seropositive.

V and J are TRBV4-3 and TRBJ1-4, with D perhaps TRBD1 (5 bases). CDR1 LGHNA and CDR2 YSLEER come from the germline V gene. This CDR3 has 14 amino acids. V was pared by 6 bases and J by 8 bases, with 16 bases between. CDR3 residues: CASSPDSSLEKLFF. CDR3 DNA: TGCGCCAGCAGTCCAGACAGTAGTCTCGAAAAACTGTTTTTT.

This CDR3 is CARSLLGGGGEQYF. CDR3 sequence (DNA): TGTGCCAGAAGCTTGCTAGGCGGAGGAGGCGAGCAGTACTTC. This sequence joins TRBV5-3 and TRBJ2-7, with TRBD2 as a possible D gene (5 bases). TRBV5-3 is given ORF status, its function remaining uncertain. Trimming took off 1 base at V and 6 bases at J, with 14 bases between the two ends. The CDR3 is 14 amino acids.

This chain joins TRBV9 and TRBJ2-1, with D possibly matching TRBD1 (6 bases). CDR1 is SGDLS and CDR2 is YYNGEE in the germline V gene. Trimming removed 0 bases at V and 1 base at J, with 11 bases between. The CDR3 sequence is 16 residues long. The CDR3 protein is CASSVGLGGSYNEQFF. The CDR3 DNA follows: TGTGCCAGCAGCGTAGGTCTAGGGGGATCCTACAATGAGCAGTTCTTC.

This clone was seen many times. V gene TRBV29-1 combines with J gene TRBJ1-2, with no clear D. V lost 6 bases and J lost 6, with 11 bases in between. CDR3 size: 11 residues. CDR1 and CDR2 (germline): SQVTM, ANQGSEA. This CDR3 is CSVPGWDGYTF. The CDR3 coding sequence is TGCAGCGTGCCAGGTTGGGATGGCTACACCTTC.

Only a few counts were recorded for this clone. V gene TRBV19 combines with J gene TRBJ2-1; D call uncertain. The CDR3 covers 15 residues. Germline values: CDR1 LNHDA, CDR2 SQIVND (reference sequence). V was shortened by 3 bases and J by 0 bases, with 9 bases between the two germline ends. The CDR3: CASSIAPSSYNEQFF. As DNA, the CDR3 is TGTGCCAGTAGTATCGCTCCTAGCTCCTACAATGAGCAGTTCTTC. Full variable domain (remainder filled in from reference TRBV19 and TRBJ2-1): DGGITQSPKYLFRKEGQNVTLSCEQNLNHDAMYWYRQDPGQGLRLIYYSQIVNDFQKGDIAEGYSVSREKKESFPLTVTSAQKNPTAFYLCASSIAPSSYNEQFFGPGTRLTVL.

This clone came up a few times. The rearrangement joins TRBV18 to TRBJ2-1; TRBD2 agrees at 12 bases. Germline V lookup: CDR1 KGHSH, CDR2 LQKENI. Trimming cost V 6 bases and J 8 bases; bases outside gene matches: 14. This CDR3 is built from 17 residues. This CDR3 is CASSPIGLAGGPDEQFF. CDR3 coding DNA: TGTGCCAGCTCCCCCATAGGGCTAGCGGGAGGGCCCGATGAGCAGTTCTTC.

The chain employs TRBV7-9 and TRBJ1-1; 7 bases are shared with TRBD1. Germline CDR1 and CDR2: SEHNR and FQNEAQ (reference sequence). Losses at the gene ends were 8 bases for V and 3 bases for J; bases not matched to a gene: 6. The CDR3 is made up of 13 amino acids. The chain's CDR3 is CASEDRADTEAFF. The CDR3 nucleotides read TGTGCCAGCGAAGACAGGGCAGACACTGAAGCTTTCTTT.

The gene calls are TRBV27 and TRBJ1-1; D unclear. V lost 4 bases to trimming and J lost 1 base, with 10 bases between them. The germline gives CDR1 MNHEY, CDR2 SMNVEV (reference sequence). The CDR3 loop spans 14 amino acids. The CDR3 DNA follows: TGTGCCAGCAGTTATTCTTTATCGAACACTGAAGCTTTCTTT. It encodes CASSYSLSNTEAFF.

The CDR3: CASSIREIQDQPQHF. The CDR3 bases are TGTGCCAGTAGTATAAGGGAGATACAAGATCAGCCCCAGCATTTT. The chain employs TRBV19 and TRBJ1-5, with no clear D. V dropped 2 bases and J dropped 5 bases, with 13 bases sitting between them. CDR3 size: 15 residues. Germline V gene sequence: CDR1 LNHDA, CDR2 SQIVND (reference sequence).

Here the CDR3 DNA reads TGTGCCAGCAGCTTACAGGGTTACGAGCAGTACTTC. Protein product: CASSLQGYEQYF. The chain has TRBV14 and TRBJ2-7, with D possibly matching TRBD1 (6 bases). Looked up from germline, CDR1 is SGHDN and CDR2 is FVKESK. Deletions cut 5 bases from V and 4 bases from J, with 9 bases between. CDR3 length: 12 residues.

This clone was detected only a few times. Here the CDR3 reads CAWSPPGDTQYF. In nucleotides, the CDR3 is TGTGCCTGGAGTCCCCCGGGGGATACGCAGTATTTT. The chain has TRBV30 and TRBJ2-3, with D possibly being TRBD2 (5 bases). The CDR3 is made up of 12 amino acids. Germline CDR1 GTSNPN, CDR2 SVGIG (reference sequence). V lost 2 bases and J lost 6, with 9 bases in between.

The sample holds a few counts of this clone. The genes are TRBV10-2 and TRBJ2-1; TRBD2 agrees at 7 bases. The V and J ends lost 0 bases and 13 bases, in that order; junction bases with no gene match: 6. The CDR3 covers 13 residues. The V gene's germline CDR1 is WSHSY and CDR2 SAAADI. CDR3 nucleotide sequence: TGCGCCAGCAGTGAGTCCTACGCGGGAGCCCAGTTCTTC. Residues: CASSESYAGAQFF.

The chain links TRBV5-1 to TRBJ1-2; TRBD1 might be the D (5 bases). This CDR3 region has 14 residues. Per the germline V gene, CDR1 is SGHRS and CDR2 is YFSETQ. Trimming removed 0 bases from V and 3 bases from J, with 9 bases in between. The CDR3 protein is CASSLVGADYGYTF. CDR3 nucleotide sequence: TGCGCCAGCAGCTTGGTAGGGGCCGACTATGGCTACACCTTC.

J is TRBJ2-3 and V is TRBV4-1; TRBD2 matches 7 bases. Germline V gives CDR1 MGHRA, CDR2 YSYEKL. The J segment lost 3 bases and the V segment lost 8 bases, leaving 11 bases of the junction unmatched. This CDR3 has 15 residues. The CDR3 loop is CASGKRDLRTDTQYF. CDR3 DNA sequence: TGCGCCAGCGGAAAGCGGGATCTAAGGACAGATACGCAGTATTTT.

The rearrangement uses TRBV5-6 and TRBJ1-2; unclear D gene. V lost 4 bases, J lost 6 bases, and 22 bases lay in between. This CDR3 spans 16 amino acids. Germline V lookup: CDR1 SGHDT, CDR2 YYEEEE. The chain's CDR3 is CASSPIGGSQPDGYTF. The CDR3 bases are TGTGCCAGCAGCCCAATTGGAGGGAGTCAACCGGATGGCTACACCTTC.

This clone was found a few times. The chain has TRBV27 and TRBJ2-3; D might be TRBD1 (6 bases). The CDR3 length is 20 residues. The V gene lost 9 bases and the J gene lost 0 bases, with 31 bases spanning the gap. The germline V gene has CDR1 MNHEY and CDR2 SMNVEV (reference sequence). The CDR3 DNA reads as TGTGCCAGTGTTGGTGTCCCACTTAACCGACAGGATACTAGCACAGATACGCAGTATTTT. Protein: CASVGVPLNRQDTSTDTQYF.

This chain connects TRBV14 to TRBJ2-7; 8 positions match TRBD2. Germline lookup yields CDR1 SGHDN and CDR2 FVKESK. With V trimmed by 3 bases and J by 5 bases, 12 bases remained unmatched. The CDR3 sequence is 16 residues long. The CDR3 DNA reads TGTGCCAGCAGCCAGCAGCATAGCGGGATGCTTAACGAGCAGTACTTC. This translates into CASSQQHSGMLNEQYF.

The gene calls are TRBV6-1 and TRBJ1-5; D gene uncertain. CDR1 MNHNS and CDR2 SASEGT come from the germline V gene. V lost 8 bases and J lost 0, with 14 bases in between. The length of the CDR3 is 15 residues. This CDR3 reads CASGLLPDSNQPQHF. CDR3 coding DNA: TGTGCCAGCGGCCTGCTCCCAGATAGCAATCAGCCCCAGCATTTT.

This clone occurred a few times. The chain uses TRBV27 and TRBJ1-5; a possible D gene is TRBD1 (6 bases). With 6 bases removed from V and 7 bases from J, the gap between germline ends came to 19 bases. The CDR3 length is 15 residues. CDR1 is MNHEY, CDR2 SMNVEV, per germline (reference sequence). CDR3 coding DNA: TGTGCCAGCAGCGGGGGGGCCCGAGTCGGCCAGCCCCAGCATTTT. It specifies CASSGGARVGQPQHF.

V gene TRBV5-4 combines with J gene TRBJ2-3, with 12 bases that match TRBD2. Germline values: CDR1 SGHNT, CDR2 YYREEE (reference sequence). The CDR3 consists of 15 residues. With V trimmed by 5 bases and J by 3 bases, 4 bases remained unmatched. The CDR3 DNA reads TGTGCCAGCAGGCAGGGACTAGCGGGTACAGATACGCAGTATTTT. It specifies CASRQGLAGTDTQYF.

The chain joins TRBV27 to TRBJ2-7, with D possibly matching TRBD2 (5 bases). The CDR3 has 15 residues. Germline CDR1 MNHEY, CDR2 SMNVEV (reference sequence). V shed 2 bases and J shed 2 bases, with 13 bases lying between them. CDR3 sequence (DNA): TGTGCCAGCAGTTTAAGGACCGGGATAGCCTACGAGCAGTACTTC. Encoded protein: CASSLRTGIAYEQYF.

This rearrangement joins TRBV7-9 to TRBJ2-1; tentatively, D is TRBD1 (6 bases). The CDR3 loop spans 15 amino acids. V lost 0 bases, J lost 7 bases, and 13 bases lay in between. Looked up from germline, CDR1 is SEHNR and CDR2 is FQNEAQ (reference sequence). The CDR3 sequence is CASSLAGGPMNEQFF. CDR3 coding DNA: TGTGCCAGCAGCTTAGCTGGGGGCCCGATGAATGAGCAGTTCTTC.

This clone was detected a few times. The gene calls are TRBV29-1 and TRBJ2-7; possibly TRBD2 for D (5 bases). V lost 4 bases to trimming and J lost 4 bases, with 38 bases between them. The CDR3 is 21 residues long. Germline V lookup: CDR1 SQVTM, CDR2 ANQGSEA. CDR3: CSVVLNPQDIVRGVSRYEQYF. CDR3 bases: TGCAGCGTTGTCCTGAACCCCCAAGACATAGTCCGGGGAGTTTCGCGTTACGAGCAGTACTTC.

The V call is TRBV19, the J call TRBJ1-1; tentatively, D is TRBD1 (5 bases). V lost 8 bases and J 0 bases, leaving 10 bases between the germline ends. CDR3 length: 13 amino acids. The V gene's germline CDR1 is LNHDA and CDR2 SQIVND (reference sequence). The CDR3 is CASGGDLNTEAFF. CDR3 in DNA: TGTGCCAGTGGAGGGGATTTGAACACTGAAGCTTTCTTT.

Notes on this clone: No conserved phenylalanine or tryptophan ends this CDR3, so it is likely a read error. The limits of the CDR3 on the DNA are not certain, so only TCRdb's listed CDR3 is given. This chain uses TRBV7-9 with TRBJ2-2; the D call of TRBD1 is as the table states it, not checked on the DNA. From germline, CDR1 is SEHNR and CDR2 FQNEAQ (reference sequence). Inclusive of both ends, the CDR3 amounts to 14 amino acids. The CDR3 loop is CASNPGLNTGEMFL.

CDR3 loop: CASSSRGAGKGETQYF. CDR3 coding DNA: TGTGCCAGCAGTTCCCGGGGGGCAGGGAAGGGAGAGACCCAGTACTTC. The chain links TRBV28 to TRBJ2-5, with D perhaps matching TRBD2 (7 bases). The germline V gene encodes CDR1 MDHEN and CDR2 SYDVKM. The CDR3 is 16 residues long. Trimming shortened V by 4 bases and J by 4 bases, and 19 bases separated the two germline ends.

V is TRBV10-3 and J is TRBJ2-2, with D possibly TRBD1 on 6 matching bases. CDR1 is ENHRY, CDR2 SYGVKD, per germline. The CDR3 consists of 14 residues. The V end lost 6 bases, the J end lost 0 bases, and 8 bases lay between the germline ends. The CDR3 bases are TGTGCCATCAGGGACAGTGCGAACACCGGGGAGCTGTTTTTT. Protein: CAIRDSANTGELFF.

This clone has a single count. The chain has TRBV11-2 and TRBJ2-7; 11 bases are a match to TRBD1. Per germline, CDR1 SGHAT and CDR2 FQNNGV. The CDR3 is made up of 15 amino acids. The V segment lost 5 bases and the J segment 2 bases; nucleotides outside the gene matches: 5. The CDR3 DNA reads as TGTGCCAGCAGCCAGCCGGGACAGGGGGCCTACGAGCAGTACTTC. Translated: CASSQPGQGAYEQYF.